This passage covers 24 T cell receptor beta chains from one sample sequenced in a study of graft-versus-host responses after intestinal transplantation. This table comes from immunoSEQ multiplex PCR, and its TCRdb copy is limited to in-frame clones, with some not included. The profile covers nearly 25,000 clones, with 40% appearing a single time and around 0.66% taken by the ten largest. Sequenced here: alloreactive CD4+ T cells from a mixed lymphocyte reaction culture, sampled before intestinal transplant. The subset: CFSE-low proliferating T cells sorted from roughly six-day pre-transplant mixed lymphocyte reaction (GvH or HvG direction). All receptors come from a human patient who received an intestinal transplant.

This clone was seen a single time. CDR3 bases: TGTGCCAGCAGAAACCAGGGGTTCCCCTACGAGCAGTACTTC. It translates to CASRNQGFPYEQYF. V usage is TRBV6-6 and J usage is TRBJ2-7, with D maybe TRBD1 (6 bases). Trimming left V 6 bases short and J 2 bases short, with 14 bases between. The CDR3 covers 14 residues. Germline V CDR1 and CDR2: MNHNY, SVGAGI (reference sequence).

The CDR3 here is CASSQDAGGHEQFF. CDR3 DNA: TGCGCCAGCAGCCAAGATGCGGGAGGGCATGAGCAGTTCTTC. The chain joins TRBV4-1 to TRBJ2-1; 9 bases agree with TRBD2. The CDR3 is made up of 14 amino acids. CDR1 MGHRA and CDR2 YSYEKL come from the germline V gene. V dropped 0 bases and J dropped 8; count of bases not matched to a gene: 2.

This clone was observed a few times. The chain links TRBV28 to TRBJ1-5; possibly TRBD1 for D (5 bases). This CDR3 is 14 amino acids long. Germline-derived CDR1 and CDR2 are MDHEN and SYDVKM. Trimming shortened V by 7 bases and J by 5 bases, and 15 bases separated the two germline ends. CDR3: CASILGQPYQPQHF. DNA for the CDR3: TGTGCCAGCATTCTGGGGCAGCCTTATCAGCCCCAGCATTTT.

The rearrangement uses TRBV19 and TRBJ2-1, with D possibly being TRBD1 (5 bases). The CDR3 totals 17 residues. Per germline, CDR1 LNHDA and CDR2 SQIVND (reference sequence). With 2 bases removed from V and 2 bases from J, the gap between germline ends came to 16 bases. CDR3 sequence reads: CASSIKGWQGAYNEQFF. CDR3 DNA sequence: TGTGCCAGTAGTATAAAGGGTTGGCAGGGTGCCTACAATGAGCAGTTCTTC. The full variable domain, in which reference TRBV19 and TRBJ2-1 provide the parts outside the CDR3, is DGGITQSPKYLFRKEGQNVTLSCEQNLNHDAMYWYRQDPGQGLRLIYYSQIVNDFQKGDIAEGYSVSREKKESFPLTVTSAQKNPTAFYLCASSIKGWQGAYNEQFFGPGTRLTVL.

A few counts support this clone. The rearrangement uses TRBV6-1 and TRBJ1-5; the match to TRBD1 covers 7 bases. The germline V gene encodes CDR1 MNHNS and CDR2 SASEGT. The CDR3 spans 14 residues. The trim removed 11 bases at V and 5 bases at J, leaving 12 bases unmatched. This CDR3 reads CAVSLQGLHQPQHF. CDR3 nucleotide sequence: TGTGCCGTCTCACTACAGGGGCTCCATCAGCCCCAGCATTTT.

The J gene is TRBJ1-2, the V gene TRBV11-2, with D unclear. Germline V CDR1 and CDR2: SGHAT, FQNNGV. This CDR3 has 13 residues. V was cut by 3 bases and J by 1 base, with 6 bases left in between. CDR3 sequence reads: CASSFTVNYGYTF. CDR3 DNA: TGTGCCAGCAGCTTTACAGTTAACTATGGCTACACCTTC. Supplemented by reference TRBV11-2 and TRBJ1-2, the full variable domain reads EAGVAQSPRYKIIEKRQSVAFWCNPISGHATLYWYQQILGQGPKLLIQFQNNGVVDDSQLPKDRFSAERLKGVDSTLKIQPAKLEDSAVYLCASSFTVNYGYTFGSGTRLTVV.

The genes are TRBV6-1 and TRBJ2-5; D possibly corresponds to TRBD2 (6 bases). Germline CDR1 is MNHNS and CDR2 is SASEGT. The CDR3 loop spans 14 amino acids. V was clipped by 4 bases and J by 1 base, with 10 bases between them. In DNA form, the CDR3 reads TGTGCCAGCAGTGGCCTAGCGTCCCAAGAGACCCAGTACTTC. Translation: CASSGLASQETQYF.

V is TRBV5-8 and J is TRBJ2-3; D call uncertain. CDR3 length: 12 amino acids. With 0 bases removed from V and 6 bases from J, the gap between germline ends came to 5 bases. Germline V gene lookup returns CDR1 SGHTS and CDR2 YDEGEE. CDR3 region: CASSLEPDTQYF. The CDR3 bases are TGTGCCAGCAGCTTGGAGCCGGATACGCAGTATTTT.

This chain joins TRBV4-2 and TRBJ1-2; D unclear. Per the germline V gene, CDR1 is LGHNA and CDR2 is YNFKEQ. CDR3 length: 13 amino acids. Trimming removed 4 bases at V and 4 bases at J, with 10 bases between. In nucleotides, the CDR3 is TGTGCCAGCAGCCGGGAGGCAGGCTATGGCTACACCTTC. Protein sequence: CASSREAGYGYTF.

V and J are TRBV4-2 and TRBJ2-5; possibly TRBD2 for D (6 bases). The V gene lost 1 base and the J gene lost 2 bases, with 14 bases spanning the gap. The CDR3 has 16 residues. Germline CDR1 reads LGHNA; CDR2 reads YNFKEQ. The chain's CDR3 is CASSQGSLGGQETQYF. The CDR3 DNA follows: TGTGCCAGCAGCCAAGGTTCTTTGGGGGGACAAGAGACCCAGTACTTC.

The rearrangement links TRBV6-5 to TRBJ2-2, with 8 bases identical to TRBD1. CDR3 length equals 14 residues. Losses at the gene ends were 6 bases for V and 7 bases for J; bases not matched to a gene: 7. CDR1 is MNHEY and CDR2 is SVGAGI in the germline V gene. The CDR3 here is CASRVGQGHGELFF. In DNA, the CDR3 is TGTGCCAGCAGAGTTGGACAGGGCCACGGGGAGCTGTTTTTT.

This clone was detected a few times. J is TRBJ2-5 and V is TRBV10-3; D might be TRBD2 (6 bases). The length of the CDR3 is 14 residues. Germline CDR1 is ENHRY and CDR2 is SYGVKD. Trimming took off 8 bases at V and 1 base at J, with 14 bases between the two ends. For the CDR3, the DNA is TGTGCCATCGAAAGGGAGGTGAGCCAAGAGACCCAGTACTTC. Its translation is CAIEREVSQETQYF.

The rearrangement links TRBV5-4 to TRBJ2-3; 14 bases align to TRBD2. The CDR3 has 16 amino acids. V lost 0 bases, J lost 6 bases, and 3 bases stayed unmatched. CDR1 is SGHNT and CDR2 is YYREEE in the germline V gene (reference sequence). DNA of the CDR3: TGTGCCAGCAGCTTGGGACTAGCGGGGGGGCCGGATACGCAGTATTTT. It encodes CASSLGLAGGPDTQYF.

This clone was counted a few times. The rearrangement uses TRBV4-2 and TRBJ2-5; D not resolved. Germline CDR1 LGHNA, CDR2 YNFKEQ. Trimming left V 0 bases short and J 2 bases short, with 10 bases between. The CDR3 runs 15 residues. The CDR3 DNA reads as TGTGCCAGCAGCCAAGATATTACTGTACAAGAGACCCAGTACTTC. Translated: CASSQDITVQETQYF.

This clone came up a few times. The rearrangement links TRBV20-1 to TRBJ2-3; 8 nucleotides match TRBD2. Germline CDR1 and CDR2: DFQATT and SNEGSKA (reference sequence). Trimming at V came to 6 bases and at J to 6 bases, leaving 2 bases not matched to a gene. The CDR3 is made up of 11 amino acids. The CDR3 region has the DNA TGCAGTGCAGCGGGGGTTGATACGCAGTATTTT. Protein sequence: CSAAGVDTQYF.

The chain has TRBV28 and TRBJ1-5; D possibly corresponds to TRBD1 (6 bases). The CDR3 totals 14 residues. Trimming took off 8 bases at V and 5 bases at J, with 16 bases between the two ends. Germline V gene lookup returns CDR1 MDHEN and CDR2 SYDVKM. The CDR3 DNA reads TGTGCCAGCGCTAGTTGGCAGGGGTATCAGCCCCAGCATTTT. Its protein is CASASWQGYQPQHF. Together with reference TRBV28 and TRBJ1-5, the CDR3 gives the full variable domain: DVKVTQSSRYLVKRTGEKVFLECVQDMDHENMFWYRQDPGLGLRLIYFSYDVKMKEKGDIPEGYSVSREKKERFSLILESASTNQTSMYLCASASWQGYQPQHFGDGTRLSIL.

The rearrangement uses TRBV10-1 and TRBJ2-4; a weak D match, TRBD2 (6 bases). The CDR3 is made up of 14 amino acids. From germline, CDR1 is WNHNN and CDR2 SYGVQD (reference sequence). The V end lost 6 bases, the J end lost 7 bases, and 16 bases lay between the germline ends. CDR3 bases: TGCGCCAGCAGCTTCGGAGGGGCTGGGAACATTCAGTACTTC. As protein: CASSFGGAGNIQYF.

The chain carries TRBV25-1 and TRBJ2-1, with 11 nucleotides matching TRBD1. J gave up 5 bases and V 4 bases, and 7 bases lay outside the gene matches. This CDR3 has 16 residues. Germline CDR1 is MGHDK and CDR2 is SYGVNS. The CDR3 nucleotides read TGTGCCAGCAGTGCCCTCGGACAGGGGGCCCACAATGAGCAGTTCTTC. Its protein is CASSALGQGAHNEQFF.

This chain links TRBV19 with TRBJ2-7, with TRBD1 matching over 7 bases. The CDR3 is 14 amino acids. V dropped 6 bases and J dropped 2; count of bases not matched to a gene: 7. Germline V CDR1 and CDR2: LNHDA, SQIVND (reference sequence). CDR3 coding DNA: TGTGCCAGTAGAACAGGGGACCCTCCCTACGAGCAGTACTTC. As protein: CASRTGDPPYEQYF.

This clone was detected a few times. The chain uses TRBV5-1 and TRBJ2-5; D is unresolved. Germline lookup yields CDR1 SGHRS and CDR2 YFSETQ. CDR3 length: 14 residues. V lost 4 bases to trimming and J lost 2 bases, with 12 bases between them. DNA of the CDR3: TGCGCCAGCAGCGGCATGGCATTGCAAGAGACCCAGTACTTC. This gives the protein CASSGMALQETQYF.

This chain uses TRBV19 with TRBJ2-1; the D gene is possibly TRBD2 (6 bases). CDR3 length: 16 amino acids. The V gene's germline CDR1 is LNHDA and CDR2 SQIVND (reference sequence). V was pared by 3 bases and J by 4 bases, with 16 bases between. CDR3 amino acids: CASSINRGGSYNEQFF. The CDR3 region has the DNA TGTGCCAGTAGTATCAATCGTGGGGGGTCGTACAATGAGCAGTTCTTC.

The chain joins TRBV16 to TRBJ2-7, with no clear D. The length of the CDR3 is 14 residues. Germline lookup yields CDR1 KGHSY and CDR2 FQNENV. V dropped 2 bases and J dropped 7 bases, with 15 bases sitting between them. CDR3: CASSQITNPREQYF. The CDR3 DNA reads TGTGCCAGCAGCCAAATTACTAATCCGAGAGAGCAGTACTTC.

The gene calls are TRBV5-4 and TRBJ1-4; D possibly corresponds to TRBD1 (5 bases). This CDR3 is 15 amino acids long. Germline V gene lookup returns CDR1 SGHNT and CDR2 YYREEE (reference sequence). V gave up 0 bases and J gave up 7 bases, with 13 bases separating them. CDR3 DNA: TGTGCCAGCAGCTTGGATTTCCAGGGCGGTGAAAAACTGTTTTTT. It is translated as CASSLDFQGGEKLFF.

The chain is built from TRBV11-3 and TRBJ2-7, with 7 bases identical to TRBD2. This CDR3 spans 13 amino acids. The germline CDR1 and CDR2 sequences are SGHNT and YENEEA. J gave up 3 bases and V 5 bases, and 4 bases lay outside the gene matches. CDR3 sequence (DNA): TGTGCCAGCAGCCGGGGAGGGTTCTACGAGCAGTACTTC. Translated: CASSRGGFYEQYF.